A selection of T cell receptor beta chains follows, all from one sample in a study of T cells in Graves' hyperthyroidism and ophthalmopathy. TCRdb re-analysed the multiplex PCR reads in MiXCR, keeping a single row per CDR3 protein. The profile shows hundreds of thousands of distinct CDR3 sequences, roughly 20% of them singletons. Sequences were obtained from blood. All receptors derive from a woman aged 45 to 65 with Graves' hyperthyroidism that later progressed to Graves' ophthalmopathy. Each CDR3 is given with its conserved first and last residue. The order of the fields is clone size, V gene, CDR3 protein. Some rows have no size entry. The others give once, few or many, or a class for an expanded clone.

>.|TRBV12-5
CASGITLNYGYTF
>many|TRBV2
CASRGQSHNTGELFF
>.|TRBV29-1
CSGRDTGAGNDEQFF
>.|TRBV9
CASSVGGGDNRNTIYF
>.|TRBV7-6
CASSQDRDNEKLFF
>.|TRBV18
CASSPTLTGVVTQYF
>few|TRBV20-1
CSARDGRDSSYNEQFF
>.|TRBV27
CASRPGDGLPLRGYTF
>few|TRBV6-5
CASSYTPADLETQYF
>many|TRBV2
CASSPQENTGELFF
>.|TRBV6-1
CASSAPGTGGWAGELFF
>.|TRBV11-1
CASSLGSGSSTDTQYF
>few|TRBV24-1
CATSGGQFYGYTF
>.|TRBV20-1
CSASVAGNTDTQYF
>.|TRBV12-3/TRBV12-4
CASSLSRGRNTIYF
>few|TRBV5-1
CASSLTGTDYEQYF
>few|TRBV3-1
CASSQSILAGGMGTDTQYF
>.|TRBV19
CASSRIRDEQYF